Shown below are 20 T cell receptor beta chains from a single sample sequenced in a study of blood T cells in healthy people across ages. With a J-beta primer mix and a sample-barcoded 5' primer, a second PCR ran roughly 6 to 12 cycles. From the 5' RACE reads, TCRdb called clonotypes with MiXCR, one entry per CDR3 protein. The data hold some 1.4 million distinct CDR3 sequences, with 42% observed a single time. Specimen: blood. Receptors were obtained from a woman under 30 in good health.

This clonotype was picked up a small number of times. V is TRBV6-5 and J is TRBJ2-1; 9 positions match TRBD2. This CDR3 comprises 18 residues. V was clipped by 0 bases and J by 8 bases; unmatched bases: 14. Germline V gene data show CDR1 as MNHEY and CDR2 as SVGAGI. The CDR3 is CASSYSIWLAGPRDEQFF. CDR3 bases: TGTGCCAGCAGTTACTCGATTTGGCTAGCGGGGCCCAGGGATGAGCAGTTCTTC.

This clonotype was recorded a few times. This chain links TRBV12-3 or TRBV12-4 with TRBJ1-1; 8 nucleotides agree with TRBD1. Trimming cost V 2 bases and J 4 bases; bases outside gene matches: 6. There are 15 residues in the CDR3. The CDR3 DNA reads as TGTGCCAGCAGTTTAAGGGCAGGGGGCGGCACTGAAGCTTTCTTT. It specifies CASSLRAGGGTEAFF.

The J gene is TRBJ1-6, the V gene TRBV5-1; D unresolved. CDR3 size: 16 residues. The germline V gene encodes CDR1 SGHRS and CDR2 YFSETQ. V lost 4 bases, J lost 5 bases, and 16 bases lay in between. CDR3 DNA sequence: TGCGCCAGCAGCAGGGAGGCGGGGAGGGATAATTCACCCCTCCACTTT. It encodes CASSREAGRDNSPLHF. The full variable domain, its missing parts supplied by reference TRBV5-1 and TRBJ1-6, is KAGVTQTPRYLIKTRGQQVTLSCSPISGHRSVSWYQQTPGQGLQFLFEYFSETQRNKGNFPGRFSGRQFSNSRSEMNVSTLELGDSALYLCASSREAGRDNSPLHFGNGTRLTVT.

This clonotype was seen a few times. The genes are TRBV9 and TRBJ2-3, with D perhaps matching TRBD2 (6 bases). The CDR3 consists of 15 residues. The V and J ends lost 0 bases and 2 bases respectively, with 10 bases between them. The germline V gene encodes CDR1 SGDLS and CDR2 YYNGEE. This chain's CDR3 is CASSVAGGDTDTQYF. The CDR3 bases are TGTGCCAGCAGCGTAGCTGGCGGGGACACAGATACGCAGTATTTT.

The chain carries TRBV5-1 and TRBJ2-3; TRBD2 matches 15 bases. The CDR3 is made up of 19 amino acids. With V trimmed by 4 bases and J by 2 bases, 11 bases remained unmatched. Germline V CDR1 and CDR2: SGHRS, YFSETQ. The CDR3 DNA sequence: TGCGCCAGCAGCCACCGTTTCCGGACTAGCGGGGGGGACACAGATACGCAGTATTTT. It encodes CASSHRFRTSGGDTDTQYF.

V gene TRBV20-1 combines with J gene TRBJ2-1; TRBD1 might be the D (5 bases). Trimming stripped 3 bases from V and 8 bases from J, with 14 bases between. From germline, CDR1 is DFQATT and CDR2 SNEGSKA (reference sequence). The CDR3 is made up of 13 amino acids. DNA of the CDR3: TGCAGTGCTAGGGAAGGGGTAATCCATGAGCAGTTCTTC. It codes for CSAREGVIHEQFF.

The gene calls are TRBV6-5 and TRBJ2-1, with unresolved D. The J call may not be correct, given that the DNA end is closer to TRBJ2-7. The CDR3 has 15 amino acids. Germline V lookup: CDR1 MNHEY, CDR2 SVGAGI. In DNA, the CDR3 is TGTGCCAGCAGTTACGGAGTTGAGACAACCTCCGAGCAGTACTTC. Translation: CASSYGVETTSEQYF.

This chain joins TRBV3-1 and TRBJ2-5, with 7 bases matching TRBD2. J was trimmed by 1 base and V by 4 bases; bases with no gene match: 9. Germline loops: CDR1 LGHDT, CDR2 YNNKEL (reference sequence). The CDR3 has 16 amino acids. CDR3 coding DNA: TGTGCCAGCAGCCTATCCGGGACTACCTTCCAAGAGACCCAGTACTTC. Amino acid sequence: CASSLSGTTFQETQYF.

This clonotype was observed a few times. This chain connects TRBV11-2 to TRBJ2-3; TRBD2 might be the D (5 bases). Germline values: CDR1 SGHAT, CDR2 FQNNGV. The V end was cut by 5 bases, the J end by 6 bases, with 15 bases between. This CDR3 has 14 amino acids. This CDR3 reads CASSPGSGRDTQYF. CDR3 DNA: TGTGCCAGCAGCCCGGGCAGCGGTAGGGATACGCAGTATTTT.

This clonotype was recorded a few times. The rearrangement joins TRBV2 to TRBJ2-5; 9 bases agree with TRBD1. V shed 10 bases, J shed 5 bases, and the junction held 11 bases outside the gene matches. Germline loops: CDR1 SNHLY, CDR2 FYNNEI. The CDR3 loop spans 14 amino acids. This CDR3 is CANDLQGAEETQYF. The DNA for the CDR3 is TGTGCCAACGACCTACAGGGGGCGGAGGAGACCCAGTACTTC.

The chain links TRBV9 to TRBJ2-1; possible D gene TRBD2, 6 bases. The CDR3 covers 16 residues. V was cut by 4 bases and J by 0 bases, with 14 bases left in between. CDR1 and CDR2 (germline): SGDLS, YYNGEE. CDR3 loop: CASSTGDLSSYNEQFF. The CDR3, as DNA: TGTGCCAGCAGCACCGGGGACTTGAGCTCCTACAATGAGCAGTTCTTC.

This clonotype was detected a few times. The gene calls are TRBV12-3 or TRBV12-4 and TRBJ1-1; possible D gene TRBD1, 6 bases. The CDR3 consists of 13 residues. Between the trimmed V and J ends, which lost 3 bases and 10 bases, there was a span of 15 bases. For the CDR3, the DNA is TGTGCCAGCAGTTTCAACCGGGACACCAGAGCTTTCTTT. Protein sequence: CASSFNRDTRAFF.

The chain employs TRBV20-1 and TRBJ2-7, with D tentatively TRBD2 (6 bases). This CDR3 comprises 13 residues. The V gene's germline CDR1 is DFQATT and CDR2 SNEGSKA (reference sequence). Trimming stripped 6 bases from V and 1 base from J, with 13 bases between. The CDR3 region is CSAVTSRSYEQYF. The CDR3, as DNA: TGCAGTGCCGTGACTAGTCGATCCTACGAGCAGTACTTC.

The chain has TRBV4-1 and TRBJ2-5, with 9 bases matching TRBD2. Germline assignment: CDR1 MGHRA and CDR2 YSYEKL. Trimming took 0 bases from V and 3 from J; bases not matched to a gene: 17. This CDR3 has 20 residues. The CDR3 region is CASSQELSGGNVRGKETQYF. CDR3 nucleotides: TGCGCCAGCAGCCAAGAGCTCAGCGGGGGGAACGTGAGGGGCAAAGAGACCCAGTACTTC.

This clonotype appeared a few times. The J gene is TRBJ2-1, the V gene TRBV20-1, with unresolved D. The V end lost 6 bases, the J end lost 4 bases, and 19 bases lay between the germline ends. The CDR3 has 15 residues. Germline V gene data show CDR1 as DFQATT and CDR2 as SNEGSKA (reference sequence). The DNA for the CDR3 is TGCAGTGCCGATCCGAACAGTGGTGGGTACAATGAGCAGTTCTTC. It specifies CSADPNSGGYNEQFF.

The J gene is TRBJ2-6, the V gene TRBV6-5; possible D gene TRBD1, 6 bases. The CDR3 runs 18 residues. V was trimmed by 2 bases and J by 2 bases, leaving 16 bases between them. CDR1 is MNHEY, CDR2 SVGAGI, per germline. For the CDR3, the DNA is TGTGCCAGCAGTTACGGAACAGGGTCAACCCCTGGGGCCAACGTCCTGACTTTC. It translates to CASSYGTGSTPGANVLTF.

This clonotype appeared a few times. The chain couples TRBV20-1 to TRBJ2-7; D is unclear. V shed 5 bases and J shed 0 bases, with 11 bases lying between them. This CDR3 is built from 13 residues. Per the germline V gene, CDR1 is DFQATT and CDR2 is SNEGSKA (reference sequence). CDR3 DNA: TGCAGTGCTTCGTTCTCTCCCTCCTACGAGCAGTACTTC. This translates into CSASFSPSYEQYF.

This clonotype turned up a few times. The chain recombines TRBV13 with TRBJ2-1, with 7 bases lining up with TRBD2. The trim removed 7 bases at V and 3 bases at J, leaving 9 bases unmatched. The CDR3 is made up of 15 amino acids. Germline V lookup: CDR1 PRHDT, CDR2 FYEKMQ (reference sequence). DNA for the CDR3: TGTGCCAGCATACGCCGTGAGCGGGACTACAATGAGCAGTTCTTC. Translating it yields CASIRRERDYNEQFF.

The rearrangement joins TRBV24-1 to TRBJ2-3, with 9 bases fitting TRBD1. Germline assignment: CDR1 KGHDR and CDR2 SFDVKD. V dropped 9 bases and J dropped 2; count of bases not matched to a gene: 5. The CDR3 is 14 residues long. The CDR3 spells CATATGGVTDTQYF. Here the CDR3 DNA reads TGTGCCACCGCGACAGGGGGTGTCACAGATACGCAGTATTTT.

In its sample, this clonotype was seen many times. The CDR3 bases are TGTGCCAGCAGCTTAGCGGGTCAGGGAGGCTATGGCTACACCTTC. Translating gives CASSLAGQGGYGYTF. The chain employs TRBV7-2 and TRBJ1-2; tentative D call: TRBD1 (5 bases). Germline CDR1 reads SGHTA; CDR2 reads FQGNSA. CDR3 length: 15 amino acids. With 0 bases removed from V and 4 bases from J, the gap between germline ends came to 12 bases.